This T cell receptor (beta chain) was recorded in a study of blood T cells in healthy people across ages. Through a sample-barcoded 5' primer and a J-beta primer mix, a second PCR was run for roughly 7 to 11 cycles. TCRdb ran MiXCR on the 5' RACE reads and lists one entry per CDR3 protein. The top ten hold around 10% of the sample, which has approximately 1.5 million distinct CDR3 sequences, around 36% seen once. V dropped 2 bases and J dropped 10 bases, with 9 bases sitting between them. CDR3 length: 13 amino acids. Per the germline V gene, CDR1 is MNHEY and CDR2 is SVGAGI. A word on this clonotype: What it binds is unknown.

Study results and limitations: There were more naive CD4+ cells and higher diversity in long-lived donors than in aged donors.

The sequencing sample was made of blood. The V call is TRBV6-5, the J call TRBJ1-6, with D possibly being TRBD1 (5 bases). The TCR originated in a woman in her 30s in good health. This chain's CDR3 is CASSYTGASPLHF. The CDR3 DNA follows: TGTGCCAGCAGTTACACAGGAGCCTCACCCCTCCACTTT.